Listed here are 4 T cell receptor beta chains from one sample, sequenced in a study of cytomegalovirus exposure and HLA in healthy donors. This PCR relied on a set of 60 Vbeta primers and 13 Jbeta primers. Some clones are missing from TCRdb's copy, which holds only in-frame ones; the method was immunoSEQ multiplex PCR. The repertoire holds about 96,000 clones, with approximately 74% as singletons. The sample comprised PBMCs. All receptors derive from a female donor in good health and CMV-seropositive.

The chain joins TRBV7-2 to TRBJ2-1, with 11 bases fitting TRBD2. The germline V gene encodes CDR1 SGHTA and CDR2 FQGNSA. V was pared by 1 base and J by 1 base, with 6 bases of the junction left unmatched. The CDR3 length is 18 residues. DNA of the CDR3: TGTGCCAGCAGCTTAGTGGCTAGCGGGGGGTTGTCCTACAATGAGCAGTTCTTC. Protein: CASSLVASGGLSYNEQFF.

The CDR3 DNA follows: TGTGCCAGCAGCTTCGCCGGGATGAGCTCCTACAATGAGCAGTTCTTC. Its translation: CASSFAGMSSYNEQFF. The J gene is TRBJ2-1, the V gene TRBV5-4; a weak D match, TRBD2 (5 bases). The CDR3 totals 16 residues. From germline, CDR1 is SGHNT and CDR2 YYREEE (reference sequence). V was cut by 2 bases and J by 0 bases, with 12 bases left in between.

The chain uses TRBV7-3 and TRBJ2-7, with TRBD1 matching 10 bases. Trimming cost V 5 bases and J 7 bases; bases outside gene matches: 8. The CDR3 is 14 amino acids. The V gene's germline CDR1 is SGHTA and CDR2 FQGTGA. The CDR3 nucleotides are TGTGCCAGCAGCCCTACCGGGACAGGGGATGAGCAGTACTTC. Translated, it gives CASSPTGTGDEQYF.

The chain combines TRBV18 with TRBJ2-3, with D uncertain. CDR3 length equals 15 residues. The germline V gene has CDR1 KGHSH and CDR2 LQKENI. Between the trimmed V and J ends, which lost 3 bases and 3 bases, there was a span of 13 bases. CDR3 in DNA: TGTGCCAGCTCACCGTTCGCGACGGAGACAGATACGCAGTATTTT. It yields the protein CASSPFATETDTQYF.